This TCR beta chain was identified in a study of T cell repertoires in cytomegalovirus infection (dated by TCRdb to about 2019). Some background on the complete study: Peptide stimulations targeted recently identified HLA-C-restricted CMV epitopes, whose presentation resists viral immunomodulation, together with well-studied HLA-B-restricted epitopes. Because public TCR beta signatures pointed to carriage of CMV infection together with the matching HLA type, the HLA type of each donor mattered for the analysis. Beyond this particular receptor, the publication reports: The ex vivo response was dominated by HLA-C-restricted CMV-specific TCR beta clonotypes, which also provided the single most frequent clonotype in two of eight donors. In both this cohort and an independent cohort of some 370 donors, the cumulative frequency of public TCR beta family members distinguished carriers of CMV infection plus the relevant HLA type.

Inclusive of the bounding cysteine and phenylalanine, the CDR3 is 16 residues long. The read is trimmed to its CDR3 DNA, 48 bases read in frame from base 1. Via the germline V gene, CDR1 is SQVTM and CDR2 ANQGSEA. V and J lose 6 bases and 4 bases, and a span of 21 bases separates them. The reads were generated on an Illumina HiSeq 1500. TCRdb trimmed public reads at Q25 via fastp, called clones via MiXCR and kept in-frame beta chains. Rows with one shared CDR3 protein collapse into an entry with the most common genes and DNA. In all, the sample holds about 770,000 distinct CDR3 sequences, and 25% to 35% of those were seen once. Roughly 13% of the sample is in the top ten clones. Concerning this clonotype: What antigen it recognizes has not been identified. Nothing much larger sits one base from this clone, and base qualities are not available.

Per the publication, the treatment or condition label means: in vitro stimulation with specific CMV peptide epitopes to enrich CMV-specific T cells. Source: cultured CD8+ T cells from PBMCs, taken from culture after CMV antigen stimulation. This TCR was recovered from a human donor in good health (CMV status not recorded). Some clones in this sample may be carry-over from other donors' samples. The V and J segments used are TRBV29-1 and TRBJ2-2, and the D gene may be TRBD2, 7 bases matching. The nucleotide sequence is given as TGCAGCGTCTCAAGTCGGGGGGCGCGGGGCACCGGGGAGCTGTTTTTT. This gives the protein CSVSSRGARGTGELFF.